This T cell receptor (beta chain) is drawn from a study of shared clonotypes between healthy human individuals. In the study overall: Plates per donor: three CD4 naive, three CD4 memory, two CD8 naive, one CD8 memory.

Profiling relied on immunoSEQ multiplex PCR, and the TCRdb table lists in-frame clones only, not all of them. The table shows 2 million to 2.5 million clones, with about 94% occurring only once. A remark on this clone: Its antigen is currently unknown.

Per germline, CDR1 WSHSY and CDR2 SAAADI. The CDR3 has 13 amino acids. Trimming removed 1 base from V and 7 bases from J, with 8 bases in between. The study, taken as a whole, reports: Lower generation probabilities were found for non-shared clonotypes than for those shared by all four donors. It was observed that roughly 5.5% of naive CD4 clonotypes were shared across a few donors.

The sequenced sample consisted of naive CD4+ T cells sorted from blood. As for subset: CD45RA+ positively selected. This TCR came from a man in his late teens or twenties in good health. The V and J genes are TRBV10-2 and TRBJ1-5; D perhaps matches TRBD1 (5 bases). The CDR3 sequence is CASSEFGDQPQHF. Here the CDR3 DNA reads TGCGCCAGCAGTGAGTTTGGGGACCAGCCCCAGCATTTT.